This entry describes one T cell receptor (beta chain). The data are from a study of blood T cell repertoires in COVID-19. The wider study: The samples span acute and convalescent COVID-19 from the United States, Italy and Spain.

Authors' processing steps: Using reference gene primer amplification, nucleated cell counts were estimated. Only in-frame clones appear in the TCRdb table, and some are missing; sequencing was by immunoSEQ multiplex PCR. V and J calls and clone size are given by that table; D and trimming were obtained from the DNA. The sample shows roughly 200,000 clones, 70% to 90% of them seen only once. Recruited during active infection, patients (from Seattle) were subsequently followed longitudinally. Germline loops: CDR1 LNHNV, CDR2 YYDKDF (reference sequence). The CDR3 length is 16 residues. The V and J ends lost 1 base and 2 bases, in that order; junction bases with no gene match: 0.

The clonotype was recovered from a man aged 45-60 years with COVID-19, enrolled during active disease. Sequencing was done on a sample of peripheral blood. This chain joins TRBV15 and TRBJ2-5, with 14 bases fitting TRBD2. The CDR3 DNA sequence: TGTGCCACCAGCAGAGGACTAGCGGGAGGGCAAGAGACCCAGTACTTC. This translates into CATSRGLAGGQETQYF.